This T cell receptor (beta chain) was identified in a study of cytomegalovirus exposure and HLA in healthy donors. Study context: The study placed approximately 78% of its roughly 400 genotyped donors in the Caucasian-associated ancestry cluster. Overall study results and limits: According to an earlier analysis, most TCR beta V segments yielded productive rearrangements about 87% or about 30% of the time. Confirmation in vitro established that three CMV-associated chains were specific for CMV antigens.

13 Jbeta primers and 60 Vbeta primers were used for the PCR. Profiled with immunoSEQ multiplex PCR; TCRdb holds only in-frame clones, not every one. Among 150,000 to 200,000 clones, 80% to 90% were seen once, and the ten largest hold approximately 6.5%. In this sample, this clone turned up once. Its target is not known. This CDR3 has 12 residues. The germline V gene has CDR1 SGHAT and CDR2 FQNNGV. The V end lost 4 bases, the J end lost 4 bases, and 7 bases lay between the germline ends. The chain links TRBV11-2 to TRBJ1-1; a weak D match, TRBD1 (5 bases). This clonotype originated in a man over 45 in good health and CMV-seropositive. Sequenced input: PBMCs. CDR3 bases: TGTGCCAGCAGCTGGGGGGGCACTGAAGCTTTCTTT. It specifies CASSWGGTEAFF.